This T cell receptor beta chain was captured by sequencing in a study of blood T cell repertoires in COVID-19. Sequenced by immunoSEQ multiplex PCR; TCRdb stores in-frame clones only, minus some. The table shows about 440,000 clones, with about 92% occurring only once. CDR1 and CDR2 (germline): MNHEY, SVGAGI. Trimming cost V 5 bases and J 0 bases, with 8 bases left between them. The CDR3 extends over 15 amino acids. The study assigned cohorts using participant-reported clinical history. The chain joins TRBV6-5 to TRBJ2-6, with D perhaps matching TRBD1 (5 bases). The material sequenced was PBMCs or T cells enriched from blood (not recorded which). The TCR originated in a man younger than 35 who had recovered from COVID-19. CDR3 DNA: TGTGCCAGCAGTCGACAGAGCTCTGGGGCCAACGTCCTGACTTTC. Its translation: CASSRQSSGANVLTF.